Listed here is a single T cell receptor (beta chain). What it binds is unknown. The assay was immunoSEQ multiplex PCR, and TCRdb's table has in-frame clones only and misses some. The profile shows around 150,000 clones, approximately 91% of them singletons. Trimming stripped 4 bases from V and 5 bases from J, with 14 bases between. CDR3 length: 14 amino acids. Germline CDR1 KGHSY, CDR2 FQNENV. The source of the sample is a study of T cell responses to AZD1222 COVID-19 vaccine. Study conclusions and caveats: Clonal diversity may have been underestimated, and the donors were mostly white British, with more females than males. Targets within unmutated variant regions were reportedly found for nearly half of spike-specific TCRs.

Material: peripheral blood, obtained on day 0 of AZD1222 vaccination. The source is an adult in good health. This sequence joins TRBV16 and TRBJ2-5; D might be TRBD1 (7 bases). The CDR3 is CASSLSGGMETQYF. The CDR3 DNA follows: TGTGCCAGCAGCCTTTCAGGGGGGATGGAGACCCAGTACTTC.